Listed here are 32 T cell receptor beta chains from one sample, sequenced in a study of cytomegalovirus exposure and HLA in healthy donors (dated 2017 in TCRdb). Libraries were built with the immunoSEQ multiplex PCR assay. TCRdb holds this immuneACCESS table with in-frame rearrangements only. Some clones are missing; in checked studies, unresolved V genes explain under half, and the rest has no known cause. Across this sample there are 150,000 or so clones, with 85% to 90% seen only once. Of the sample, more than 1% falls within the top ten clones. The material sequenced was PBMCs. These receptors were taken from a woman under 30 in good health and CMV-seronegative.

The J gene is TRBJ2-7, the V gene TRBV27, with D possibly being TRBD1 (6 bases). V dropped 0 bases and J dropped 6 bases, with 18 bases sitting between them. Germline V gene lookup returns CDR1 MNHEY and CDR2 SMNVEV (reference sequence). CDR3 length: 16 amino acids. The CDR3 sequence is CASSLSLRQGQGEQYF. The CDR3, as DNA: TGTGCCAGCAGTTTATCACTTCGGCAGGGGCAAGGCGAGCAGTACTTC.

This clone was picked up one time. The rearrangement links TRBV9 to TRBJ2-4, with 7 bases matching TRBD2. The CDR3 has 15 residues. Germline assignment: CDR1 SGDLS and CDR2 YYNGEE. Trimming took 0 bases from V and 1 from J; bases not matched to a gene: 1. The CDR3 DNA is TGTGCCAGCAGCGTAGTCGGGGGGGCCAAAAACATTCAGTACTTC. As protein: CASSVVGGAKNIQYF.

With regard to this clone: A junction boundary mismatches the germline segment, possibly from a read error. The J gene is TRBJ1-2, the V gene TRBV29-1; D unresolved. There are 13 residues in the CDR3. Germline CDR1 SQVTM, CDR2 ANQGSEA. Written as DNA, the CDR3 is TGCAGCGTTCAAGAGGGTTCTACGCGGGGCTACACCTTC. This gives the protein CSVQEGSTRGYTF.

A single count supports this clone. The rearrangement uses TRBV19 and TRBJ1-1; perhaps TRBD1 as D (6 bases). Trimming removed 9 bases from V and 0 bases from J, with 14 bases in between. This CDR3 comprises 14 residues. Per germline, CDR1 LNHDA and CDR2 SQIVND (reference sequence). The CDR3 spells CASRNRVLNTEAFF. In DNA form, the CDR3 reads TGTGCCAGCCGGAACAGGGTGTTGAACACTGAAGCTTTCTTT.

The V gene is TRBV6-5, the J gene TRBJ2-7; a weak D match, TRBD1 (6 bases). The germline gives CDR1 MNHEY, CDR2 SVGAGI. This CDR3 is built from 15 residues. Trimming removed 2 bases at V and 4 bases at J, with 15 bases between. The CDR3 nucleotides read TGTGCCAGCAGTTACGACCCGGCCGGGACATACGAGCAGTACTTC. This sequence encodes CASSYDPAGTYEQYF.

V usage is TRBV4-2 and J usage is TRBJ2-1, with 8 nucleotides matching TRBD1. V shed 4 bases and J 9 bases; nucleotides not matched to a gene: 11. This CDR3 spans 15 amino acids. The germline CDR1 and CDR2 sequences are LGHNA and YNFKEQ. The DNA for the CDR3 is TGTGCCAGCAGCCCAGAGACAGGGGATCTGAGTGAGCAGTTCTTC. It yields the protein CASSPETGDLSEQFF.

The chain links TRBV4-1 to TRBJ1-6, with a tentative D call TRBD1 (6 bases). The CDR3 sequence is 16 residues long. The germline V and J ends were trimmed by 1 base and 8 bases, with 15 bases remaining between them. CDR1 and CDR2 from the germline V gene are MGHRA and YSYEKL. The CDR3 sequence: CASSQVGRDKDSPLHF. CDR3 sequence (DNA): TGCGCCAGCAGCCAAGTTGGGAGGGACAAGGATTCACCCCTCCACTTT.

Only one count was recorded for this clone. The chain employs TRBV7-9 and TRBJ2-2, with TRBD1 matching 7 bases. Germline CDR1 and CDR2: SEHNR and FQNEAQ (reference sequence). V shed 7 bases and J 4 bases; nucleotides not matched to a gene: 6. The CDR3 sequence is 14 residues long. Written as DNA, the CDR3 is TGTGCCAGCAACTCCGCAGGGGGCACCGGGGAGCTGTTTTTT. It is translated as CASNSAGGTGELFF.

This chain connects TRBV4-1 to TRBJ1-5; 7 nucleotides align to TRBD1. V was pared by 1 base and J by 4 bases, with 7 bases of the junction left unmatched. The CDR3 has 16 residues. The V gene's germline CDR1 is MGHRA and CDR2 YSYEKL. CDR3 in DNA: TGCGCCAGCAGCCAAGTCACCGGGACAGCGAATCAGCCCCAGCATTTT. This translates into CASSQVTGTANQPQHF.

A note on this clone: Other nucleotide sequences from this sample produce the same CDR3. V and J are TRBV27 and TRBJ1-6; D not resolved. With 2 bases removed from V and 6 bases from J, the gap between germline ends came to 8 bases. Germline loops: CDR1 MNHEY, CDR2 SMNVEV (reference sequence). The CDR3 covers 14 residues. CDR3 nucleotide sequence: TGTGCCAGCAGTTTAGGAGGGATTAATTCACCCCTCCACTTT. This translates into CASSLGGINSPLHF.

The chain has TRBV7-8 and TRBJ1-2; a weak D match, TRBD1 (5 bases). The CDR3 loop spans 16 amino acids. V lost 0 bases and J 7 bases, leaving 18 bases between the germline ends. Per germline, CDR1 SGHVS and CDR2 FQNEAQ. The CDR3: CASSLASDSIVGGYTF. CDR3 DNA: TGTGCCAGCAGCTTAGCATCCGACAGTATAGTTGGTGGCTACACCTTC.

This clone was seen a single time. The V and J genes are TRBV6-6 and TRBJ1-1; D is perhaps TRBD1 (6 bases). In germline, CDR1 is MNHNY, CDR2 SVGAGI (reference sequence). The CDR3 is 14 amino acids. The ends were cut back, 10 bases at V and 5 bases at J, with 20 bases in the middle. Here the CDR3 reads CANTLRGWGTEAFF. In DNA, the CDR3 is TGTGCCAACACACTCAGGGGTTGGGGGACTGAAGCTTTCTTT.

The chain recombines TRBV11-1 with TRBJ2-5; 10 bases match TRBD2. V gave up 4 bases and J gave up 5 bases; unmatched junction bases: 7. Germline loops: CDR1 SGHAT, CDR2 FQDESV (reference sequence). The length of the CDR3 is 15 residues. CDR3 DNA sequence: TGTGCCAGCAGCTGGAGCGGGGGGGCCAGGGAGACCCAGTACTTC. This encodes CASSWSGGARETQYF. The whole variable domain, remainder taken from reference TRBV11-1 and TRBJ2-5, is EAEVAQSPRYKITEKSQAVAFWCDPISGHATLYWYRQILGQGPELLVQFQDESVVDDSQLPKDRFSAERLKGVDSTLKIQPAELGDSAMYLCASSWSGGARETQYFGPGTRLLVL.

The chain combines TRBV19 with TRBJ1-2; no reliable D call. This CDR3 has 14 amino acids. Trimming left V 4 bases short and J 8 bases short, with 17 bases between. Looked up from germline, CDR1 is LNHDA and CDR2 is SQIVND (reference sequence). DNA for the CDR3: TGTGCCAGTAGTAGAGCCGGTTCCGGAGCCGGCTACACCTTC. Translating gives CASSRAGSGAGYTF.

In its sample, this clone was seen once. The V gene is TRBV11-3, the J gene TRBJ2-1; 11 nucleotides align to TRBD2. Trimming removed 0 bases from V and 5 bases from J; junction bases left unmatched: 9. This CDR3 has 18 amino acids. CDR1 is SGHNT, CDR2 YENEEA, per germline. The CDR3 nucleotides read TGTGCCAGCAGCTTAGATCAGTCCGGGACTAGCGGCAACAATGAGCAGTTCTTC. Translation gives CASSLDQSGTSGNNEQFF.

J is TRBJ1-2 and V is TRBV5-4, with no clear D. Trimming shortened V by 0 bases and J by 6 bases, and 18 bases separated the two germline ends. Germline V lookup: CDR1 SGHNT, CDR2 YYREEE (reference sequence). The CDR3 totals 16 residues. This chain's CDR3 is CASSLATGDLHDGYTF. In DNA form, the CDR3 reads TGTGCCAGCAGCTTGGCCACCGGGGATCTACACGATGGCTACACCTTC.

In its sample, this clone was seen a few times. The J gene is TRBJ2-7, the V gene TRBV19; 9 bases are a match to TRBD1. The V gene's germline CDR1 is LNHDA and CDR2 SQIVND (reference sequence). V dropped 4 bases and J dropped 5; count of bases not matched to a gene: 6. The CDR3 runs to 14 residues. The CDR3 nucleotides read TGTGCCAGTAGTAGAACAGGGGGCCCAGACGAGCAGTACTTC. Translating it yields CASSRTGGPDEQYF.

The chain is built from TRBV5-1 and TRBJ1-1; D might be TRBD1 (5 bases). V was shortened by 0 bases and J by 1 base, with 25 bases between the two germline ends. The germline V gene encodes CDR1 SGHRS and CDR2 YFSETQ. This CDR3 has 20 amino acids. The CDR3 is CASSLVSGGTHLITNTEAFF. Written as DNA, the CDR3 is TGCGCCAGCAGCTTGGTTTCCGGGGGTACGCACCTGATAACGAACACTGAAGCTTTCTTT.

V gene TRBV25-1 combines with J gene TRBJ1-3; D unresolved. Germline CDR1 MGHDK, CDR2 SYGVNS. Trimming pared 4 bases from V and 7 bases from J, leaving 11 bases between. The CDR3 is 13 amino acids. The CDR3 DNA sequence: TGTGCCAGCAGTGGGTCCGGGAGGAACACCATATATTTT. The encoded protein is CASSGSGRNTIYF.

The chain couples TRBV7-9 to TRBJ1-6, with 7 bases lining up with TRBD1. Trimming at V came to 2 bases and at J to 10 bases, leaving 8 bases not matched to a gene. CDR1 is SEHNR, CDR2 FQNEAQ, per germline (reference sequence). The CDR3 covers 15 residues. CDR3 DNA: TGTGCCAGCAGCTTACCCACAGGGGAAAACTCACCCCTCCACTTT. This translates into CASSLPTGENSPLHF.

V and J are TRBV9 and TRBJ1-2; TRBD1 agrees at 7 bases. Germline V lookup: CDR1 SGDLS, CDR2 YYNGEE. The CDR3 runs to 16 residues. With V trimmed by 3 bases and J by 5 bases, 13 bases remained unmatched. Here the CDR3 reads CASSETGQILSYGYTF. CDR3 sequence (DNA): TGTGCCAGCAGCGAAACGGGACAGATCCTAAGTTATGGCTACACCTTC.

This chain links TRBV11-2 with TRBJ1-4, with D possibly TRBD1 on 6 matching bases. V was trimmed by 1 base and J by 4 bases, leaving 7 bases between them. The CDR3 totals 14 residues. Germline values: CDR1 SGHAT, CDR2 FQNNGV. The CDR3 region is CASSLVRGNEKLFF. As DNA, the CDR3 is TGTGCCAGCAGCTTAGTCAGGGGTAATGAAAAACTGTTTTTT. The full variable domain, its missing parts supplied by reference TRBV11-2 and TRBJ1-4, is EAGVAQSPRYKIIEKRQSVAFWCNPISGHATLYWYQQILGQGPKLLIQFQNNGVVDDSQLPKDRFSAERLKGVDSTLKIQPAKLEDSAVYLCASSLVRGNEKLFFGSGTQLSVL.

V and J are TRBV5-3 and TRBJ2-7, with D tentatively TRBD2 (6 bases). TRBV5-3 counts as an open reading frame of uncertain function. V was pared by 6 bases and J by 7 bases, with 8 bases between. The CDR3 spans 10 residues. The CDR3 loop reads CARTRGEQYF. CDR3 sequence (DNA): TGTGCCAGAACCCGGGGGGAGCAGTACTTC.

The J gene is TRBJ2-1, the V gene TRBV20-1, with D possibly TRBD1 on 5 matching bases. V was shortened by 6 bases and J by 14 bases, with 17 bases between the two germline ends. The CDR3 consists of 11 residues. The germline CDR1 and CDR2 sequences are DFQATT and SNEGSKA (reference sequence). The CDR3, as DNA: TGCAGTGCCCCCAACCCCAGGGCGGAGTTCTTC. Residues: CSAPNPRAEFF.

This clone was recorded a few times. The rearrangement joins TRBV19 to TRBJ1-5; tentatively, D is TRBD1 (5 bases). CDR1 is LNHDA, CDR2 SQIVND, per germline (reference sequence). The CDR3 is 13 residues long. Trimming left V 6 bases short and J 3 bases short, with 9 bases between. The CDR3 loop is CASRPGLNQPQHF. CDR3 in DNA: TGTGCCAGTAGGCCAGGGCTCAATCAGCCCCAGCATTTT.

J is TRBJ2-1 and V is TRBV5-1; TRBD1 is a possible D gene (6 bases). V lost 2 bases and J lost 5, with 11 bases in between. CDR3 length equals 14 residues. Looked up from germline, CDR1 is SGHRS and CDR2 is YFSETQ. CDR3 region: CASSLGGEDNEQFF. The CDR3 coding sequence is TGCGCCAGCAGCTTAGGGGGAGAGGACAATGAGCAGTTCTTC.

This clone came up once. V gene TRBV4-1 combines with J gene TRBJ1-6, with D possibly matching TRBD1 (5 bases). Germline CDR1 reads MGHRA; CDR2 reads YSYEKL. The germline V and J ends were trimmed by 2 bases and 9 bases, with 11 bases remaining between them. The CDR3 consists of 14 residues. The chain's CDR3 is CASSQPTQGSPLHF. As DNA, the CDR3 is TGCGCCAGCAGCCAACCAACCCAGGGTTCACCCCTCCACTTT.

The chain recombines TRBV7-2 with TRBJ2-6, with D possibly being TRBD2 (6 bases). This CDR3 has 16 residues. The germline CDR1 and CDR2 sequences are SGHTA and FQGNSA. The V end lost 1 base, the J end lost 4 bases, and 11 bases lay between the germline ends. In DNA, the CDR3 is TGTGCCAGCAGCTTAGGGTGGGAGGCCGGGGCCAACGTCCTGACTTTC. Its translation: CASSLGWEAGANVLTF.

V is TRBV5-6 and J is TRBJ2-3; 10 bases are shared with TRBD2. V lost 6 bases to trimming and J lost 4 bases; unmatched junction nucleotides: 14. The CDR3 is 17 amino acids. Germline V CDR1 and CDR2: SGHDT, YYEEEE. This chain's CDR3 is CASNRSPLAGDPDTQYF. In DNA, the CDR3 is TGTGCCAGCAATCGTTCCCCGCTAGCGGGGGACCCAGATACGCAGTATTTT.

This chain links TRBV6-5 with TRBJ1-1; a possible D gene is TRBD1 (6 bases). The CDR3 length is 14 residues. With 4 bases removed from V and 4 bases from J, the gap between germline ends came to 13 bases. CDR1 and CDR2 from the germline V gene are MNHEY and SVGAGI. The CDR3 DNA sequence: TGTGCCAGCAGTTCCCCCCTAGGGGGCACTGAAGCTTTCTTT. Translated: CASSSPLGGTEAFF.

This chain joins TRBV7-9 and TRBJ1-6; 7 bases fit TRBD1. CDR3 length: 14 amino acids. Germline V CDR1 and CDR2: SEHNR, FQNEAQ (reference sequence). With 3 bases clipped from V and 7 bases from J, the junction kept 3 bases outside the gene matches. CDR3 in DNA: TGTGCCAGCAGCTTGGGACAGAACAATTCACCCCTCCACTTT. This codes for CASSLGQNNSPLHF.

This chain uses TRBV5-6 with TRBJ1-5; tentatively, D is TRBD1 (6 bases). V was shortened by 2 bases and J by 1 base, with 13 bases between the two germline ends. CDR1 is SGHDT, CDR2 YYEEEE, per germline. The CDR3 loop spans 16 amino acids. This CDR3 is CASSLAGTRSNQPQHF. The CDR3, as DNA: TGTGCCAGCAGCTTAGCCGGGACAAGAAGCAATCAGCCCCAGCATTTT.